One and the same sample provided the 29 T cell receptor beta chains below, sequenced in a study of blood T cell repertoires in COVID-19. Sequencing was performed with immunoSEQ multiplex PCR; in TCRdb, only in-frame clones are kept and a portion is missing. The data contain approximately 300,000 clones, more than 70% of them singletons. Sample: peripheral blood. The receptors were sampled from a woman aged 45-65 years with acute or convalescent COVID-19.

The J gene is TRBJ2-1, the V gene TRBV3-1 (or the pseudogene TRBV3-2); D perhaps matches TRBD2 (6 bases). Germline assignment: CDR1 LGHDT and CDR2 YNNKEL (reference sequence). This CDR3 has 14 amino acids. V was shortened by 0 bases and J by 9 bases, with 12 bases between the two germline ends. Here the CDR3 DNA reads TGTGCCAGCAGCCAAGAGACTGGGAGGCGTGAGCAGTTCTTC. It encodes CASSQETGRREQFF.

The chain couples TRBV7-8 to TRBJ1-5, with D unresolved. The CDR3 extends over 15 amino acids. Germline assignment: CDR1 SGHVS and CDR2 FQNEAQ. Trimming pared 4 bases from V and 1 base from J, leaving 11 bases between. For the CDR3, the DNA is TGTGCCAGCAGCTCCTCGTCCGTCAGCAATCAGCCCCAGCATTTT. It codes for CASSSSSVSNQPQHF. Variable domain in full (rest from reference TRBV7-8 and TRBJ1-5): GAGVSQSPRYKVAKRGQDVALRCDPISGHVSLFWYQQALGQGPEFLTYFQNEAQLDKSGLPSDRFFAERPEGSVSTLKIQRTQQEDSAVYLCASSSSSVSNQPQHFGDGTRLSIL.

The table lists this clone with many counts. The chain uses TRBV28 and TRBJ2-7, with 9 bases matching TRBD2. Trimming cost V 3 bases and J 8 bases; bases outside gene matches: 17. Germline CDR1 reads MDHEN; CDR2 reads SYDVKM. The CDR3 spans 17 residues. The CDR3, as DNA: TGTGCCAGCAGTTTTTTGGTCCAGCGGGAGGCTCTCCCTCAGCAGTACTTC. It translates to CASSFLVQREALPQQYF.

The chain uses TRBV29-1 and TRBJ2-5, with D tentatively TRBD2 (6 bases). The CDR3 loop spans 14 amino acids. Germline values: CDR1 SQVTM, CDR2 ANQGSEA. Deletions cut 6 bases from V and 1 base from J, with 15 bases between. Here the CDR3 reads CSVAGQAGQETQYF. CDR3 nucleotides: TGCAGCGTCGCGGGGCAGGCGGGCCAAGAGACCCAGTACTTC.

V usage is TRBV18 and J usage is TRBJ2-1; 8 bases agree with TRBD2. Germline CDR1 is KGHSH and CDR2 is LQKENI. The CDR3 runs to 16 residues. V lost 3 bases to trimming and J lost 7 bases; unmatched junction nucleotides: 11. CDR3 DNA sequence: TGTGCCAGCTCACCGTCCGGCAGACTAGCGCAGAATGAGCAGTTCTTC. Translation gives CASSPSGRLAQNEQFF.

The CDR3 is CATSDSGTGVERGGYTF. CDR3 nucleotides: TGTGCCACCAGTGACTCCGGGACAGGGGTCGAAAGGGGCGGCTACACCTTC. The V call is TRBV24-1, the J call TRBJ1-2; 10 bases fit TRBD1. CDR1 and CDR2 from the germline V gene are KGHDR and SFDVKD. This CDR3 contains 17 residues. V was clipped by 4 bases and J by 8 bases; unmatched bases: 15.

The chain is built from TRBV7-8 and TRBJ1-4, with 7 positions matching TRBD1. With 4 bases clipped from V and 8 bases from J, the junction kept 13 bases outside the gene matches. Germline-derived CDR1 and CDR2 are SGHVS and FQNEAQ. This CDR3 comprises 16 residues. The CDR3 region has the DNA TGTGCCAGCAGCTCTCCTGACAGGGTTTTAGGCGAAAAACTGTTTTTT. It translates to CASSSPDRVLGEKLFF.

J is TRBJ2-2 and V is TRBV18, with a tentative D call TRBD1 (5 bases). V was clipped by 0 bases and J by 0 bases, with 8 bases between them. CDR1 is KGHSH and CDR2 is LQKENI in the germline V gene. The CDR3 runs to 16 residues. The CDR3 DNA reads TGTGCCAGCTCACCACCTTCACAGGCGAACACCGGGGAGCTGTTTTTT. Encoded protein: CASSPPSQANTGELFF.

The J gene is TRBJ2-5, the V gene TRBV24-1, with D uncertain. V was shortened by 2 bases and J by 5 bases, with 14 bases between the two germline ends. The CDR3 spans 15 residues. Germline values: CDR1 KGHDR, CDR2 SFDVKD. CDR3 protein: CATSDSASSKETQYF. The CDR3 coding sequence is TGTGCCACCAGTGATTCGGCTAGTTCTAAGGAGACCCAGTACTTC.

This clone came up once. The chain's CDR3 is CASSSQRGGNSSPLHF. The CDR3 nucleotides are TGTGCCAGCTCAAGCCAGCGGGGGGGCAATAGTTCACCCCTCCACTTT. The chain recombines TRBV18 with TRBJ1-6, with a weak D call TRBD1 (6 bases). CDR3 length: 16 amino acids. Between the trimmed V and J ends, which lost 5 bases and 9 bases, there was a span of 20 bases. Germline CDR1 KGHSH, CDR2 LQKENI.

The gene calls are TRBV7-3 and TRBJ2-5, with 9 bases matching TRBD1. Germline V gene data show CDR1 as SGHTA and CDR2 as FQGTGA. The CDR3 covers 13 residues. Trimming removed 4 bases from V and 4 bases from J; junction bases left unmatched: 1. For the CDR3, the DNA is TGTGCCAGCAGCTCGGGACAGGGAGAGACCCAGTACTTC. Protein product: CASSSGQGETQYF.

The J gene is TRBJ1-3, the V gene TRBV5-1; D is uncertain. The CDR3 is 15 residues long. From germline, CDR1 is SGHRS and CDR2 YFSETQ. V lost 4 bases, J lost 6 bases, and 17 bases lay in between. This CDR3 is CASSPETTFANTIYF. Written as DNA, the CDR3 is TGCGCCAGCAGCCCCGAGACTACATTTGCAAACACCATATATTTT.

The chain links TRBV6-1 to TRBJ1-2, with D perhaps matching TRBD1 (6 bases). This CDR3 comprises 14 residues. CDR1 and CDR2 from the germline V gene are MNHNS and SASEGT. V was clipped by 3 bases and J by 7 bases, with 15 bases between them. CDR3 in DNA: TGTGCCAGCAGTGAGACAGGCTTAAGGGGTGGCTACACCTTC. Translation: CASSETGLRGGYTF.

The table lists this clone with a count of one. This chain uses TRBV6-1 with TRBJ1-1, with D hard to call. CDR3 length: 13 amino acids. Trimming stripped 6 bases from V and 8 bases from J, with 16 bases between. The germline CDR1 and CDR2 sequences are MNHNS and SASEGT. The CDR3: CASRQSSSFEAFF. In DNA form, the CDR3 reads TGTGCCAGCAGACAGTCCAGCTCTTTCGAAGCTTTCTTT.

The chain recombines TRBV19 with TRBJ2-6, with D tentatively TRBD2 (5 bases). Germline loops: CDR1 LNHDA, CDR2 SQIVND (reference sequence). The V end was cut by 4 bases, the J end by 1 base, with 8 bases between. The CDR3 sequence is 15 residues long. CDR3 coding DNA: TGTGCCAGTAGTAGGATAGCGTCTGGGGCCAACGTCCTGACTTTC. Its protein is CASSRIASGANVLTF.

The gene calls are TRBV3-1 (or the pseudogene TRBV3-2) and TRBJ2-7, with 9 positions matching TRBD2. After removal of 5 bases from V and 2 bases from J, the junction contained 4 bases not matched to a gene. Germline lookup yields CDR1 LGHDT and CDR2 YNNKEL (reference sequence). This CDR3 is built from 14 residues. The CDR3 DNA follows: TGTGCCAGCAGCAGACGACTAGCGGCCTACGAGCAGTACTTC. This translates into CASSRRLAAYEQYF.

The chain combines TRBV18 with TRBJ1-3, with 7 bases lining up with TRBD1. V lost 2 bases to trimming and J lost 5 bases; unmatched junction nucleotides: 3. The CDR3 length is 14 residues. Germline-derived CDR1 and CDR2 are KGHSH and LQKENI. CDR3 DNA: TGTGCCAGCTCACCATCACAGGGGAGAAACACCATATATTTT. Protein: CASSPSQGRNTIYF.

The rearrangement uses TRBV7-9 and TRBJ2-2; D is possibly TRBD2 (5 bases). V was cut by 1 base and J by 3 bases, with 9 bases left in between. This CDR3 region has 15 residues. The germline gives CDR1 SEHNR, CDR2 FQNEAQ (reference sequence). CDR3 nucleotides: TGTGCCAGCAGCTTAGGGTGGGGAGACACCGGGGAGCTGTTTTTT. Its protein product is CASSLGWGDTGELFF.

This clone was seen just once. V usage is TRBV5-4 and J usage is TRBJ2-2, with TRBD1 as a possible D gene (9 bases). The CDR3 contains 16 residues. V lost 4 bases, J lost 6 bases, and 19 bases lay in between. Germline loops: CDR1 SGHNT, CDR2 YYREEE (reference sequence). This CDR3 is CASSAGGQGFAGELFF. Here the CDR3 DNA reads TGTGCCAGCAGCGCGGGGGGACAGGGTTTCGCCGGGGAGCTGTTTTTT.

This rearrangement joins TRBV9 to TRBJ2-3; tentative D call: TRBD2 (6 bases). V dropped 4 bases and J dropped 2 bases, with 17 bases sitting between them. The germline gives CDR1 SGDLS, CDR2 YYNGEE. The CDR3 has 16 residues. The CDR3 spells CASSPTSGGYTDTQYF. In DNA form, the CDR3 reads TGTGCCAGCAGCCCGACAAGTGGGGGGTACACAGATACGCAGTATTTT.

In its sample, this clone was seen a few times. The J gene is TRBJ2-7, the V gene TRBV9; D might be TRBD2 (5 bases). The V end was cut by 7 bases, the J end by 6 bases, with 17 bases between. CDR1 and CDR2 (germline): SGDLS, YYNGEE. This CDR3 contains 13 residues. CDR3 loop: CASSPTSLGEQYF. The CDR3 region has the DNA TGTGCCAGCTCCCCCACTAGTTTGGGCGAGCAGTACTTC.

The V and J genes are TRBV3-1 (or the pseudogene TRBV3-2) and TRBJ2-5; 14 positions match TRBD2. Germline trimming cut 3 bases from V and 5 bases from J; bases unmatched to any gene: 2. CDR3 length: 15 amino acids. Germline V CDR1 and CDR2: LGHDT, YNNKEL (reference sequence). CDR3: CASSQTSGRAETQYF. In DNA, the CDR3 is TGTGCCAGCAGCCAGACTAGCGGGAGGGCGGAGACCCAGTACTTC.

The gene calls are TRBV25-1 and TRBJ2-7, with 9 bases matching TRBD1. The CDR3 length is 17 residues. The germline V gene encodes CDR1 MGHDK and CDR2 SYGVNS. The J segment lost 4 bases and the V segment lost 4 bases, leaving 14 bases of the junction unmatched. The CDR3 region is CASSAELGGTGKYEQYF. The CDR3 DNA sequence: TGTGCCAGCAGTGCCGAACTGGGTGGGACAGGGAAGTACGAGCAGTACTTC.

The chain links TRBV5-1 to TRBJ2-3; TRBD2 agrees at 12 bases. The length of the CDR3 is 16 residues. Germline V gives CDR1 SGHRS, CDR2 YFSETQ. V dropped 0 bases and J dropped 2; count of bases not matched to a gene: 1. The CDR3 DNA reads TGCGCCAGCAGCTTGGGGACTAGCGGGGCCACAGATACGCAGTATTTT. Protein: CASSLGTSGATDTQYF. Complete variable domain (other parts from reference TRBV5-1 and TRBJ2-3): KAGVTQTPRYLIKTRGQQVTLSCSPISGHRSVSWYQQTPGQGLQFLFEYFSETQRNKGNFPGRFSGRQFSNSRSEMNVSTLELGDSALYLCASSLGTSGATDTQYFGPGTRLTVL.

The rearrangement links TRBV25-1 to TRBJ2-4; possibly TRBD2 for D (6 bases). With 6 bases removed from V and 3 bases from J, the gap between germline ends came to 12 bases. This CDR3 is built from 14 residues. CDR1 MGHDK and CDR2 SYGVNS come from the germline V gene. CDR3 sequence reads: CASSKEGLKNIQYF. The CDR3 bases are TGTGCCAGCAGCAAGGAGGGACTCAAAAACATTCAGTACTTC. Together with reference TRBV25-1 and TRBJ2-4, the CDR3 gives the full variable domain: EADIYQTPRYLVIGTGKKITLECSQTMGHDKMYWYQQDPGMELHLIHYSYGVNSTEKGDLSSESTVSRIRTEHFPLTLESARPSHTSQYLCASSKEGLKNIQYFGAGTRLSVL.

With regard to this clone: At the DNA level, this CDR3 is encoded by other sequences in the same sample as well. The CDR3 spells CASSPWEVNQPQHF. Written as DNA, the CDR3 is TGTGCCAGCTCACCTTGGGAGGTAAATCAGCCCCAGCATTTT. The rearrangement joins TRBV18 to TRBJ1-5; D remains ambiguous. CDR1 and CDR2 (germline): KGHSH, LQKENI. V lost 3 bases, J lost 4 bases, and 10 bases lay in between. The CDR3 sequence is 14 residues long.

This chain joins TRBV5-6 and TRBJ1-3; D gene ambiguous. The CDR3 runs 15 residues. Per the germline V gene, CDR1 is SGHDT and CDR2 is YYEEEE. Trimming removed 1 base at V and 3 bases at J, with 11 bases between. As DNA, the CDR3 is TGTGCCAGCAGCTTGTTGAGCGGGGATGGAAACACCATATATTTT. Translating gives CASSLLSGDGNTIYF.

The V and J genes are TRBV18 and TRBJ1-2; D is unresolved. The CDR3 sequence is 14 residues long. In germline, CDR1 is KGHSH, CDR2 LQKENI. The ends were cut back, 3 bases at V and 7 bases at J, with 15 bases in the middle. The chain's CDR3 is CASSPQQRTSGYTF. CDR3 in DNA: TGTGCCAGCTCACCCCAACAGAGGACTAGTGGCTACACCTTC.

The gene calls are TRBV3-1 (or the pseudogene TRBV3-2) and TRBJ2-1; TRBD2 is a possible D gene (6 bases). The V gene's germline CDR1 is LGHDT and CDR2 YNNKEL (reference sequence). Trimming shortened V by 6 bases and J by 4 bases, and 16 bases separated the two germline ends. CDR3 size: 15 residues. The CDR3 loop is CASRETLGGYNEQFF. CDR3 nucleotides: TGTGCCAGCAGAGAAACCTTGGGGGGATACAATGAGCAGTTCTTC.